These T cell receptor beta chains were read from a single sample in a study of CD8 T cells in Susac syndrome. MiXCR, run by TCRdb on the immunoSEQ multiplex PCR reads, gives a single entry per CDR3 protein. This table holds about 130,000 distinct CDR3 sequences, approximately 95% found once. The sequenced material came from CD8+ T cells from PBMCs. The receptors derive from a human donor with Susac syndrome. Each CDR3 is given with its conserved first and last residue. A D gene is named only where the DNA matches it firmly. For some rows the clone size is stated as once, few or many, or as a class when expanded; others skip it.

V	D	size	J	CDR3	DNA
TRBV7-9	-	-	TRBJ2-1	CASSSWSNEQFF	TGTGCCAGCAGCTCCTGGTCAAATGAGCAGTTCTTC
TRBV4-1	-	-	TRBJ2-7	CASSQDTGRSYEQYF	TGCGCCAGCAGCCAAGATACGGGAAGGTCCTACGAGCAGTACTTC
TRBV20-1	-	-	TRBJ1-5	CSARDGISNQPQHF	TGCAGTGCTAGAGACGGGATTAGCAATCAGCCCCAGCATTTT
TRBV9	TRBD1	-	TRBJ2-3	CASSPGQSTDTQYF	TGTGCCAGCAGTCCGGGACAGTCAACAGATACGCAGTATTTT
TRBV28	-	-	TRBJ1-4	CASAFSDEGNEKLFF	TGTGCCAGCGCCTTTTCGGACGAGGGGAATGAAAAACTGTTTTTT
TRBV13	TRBD2	-	TRBJ2-6	CASRDRLADSGANVLTF	TGTGCCAGCAGGGATCGACTAGCCGACTCTGGGGCCAACGTCCTGACTTTC
TRBV7-8	TRBD2	-	TRBJ2-3	CASSLSYCAGERDTQYF	TGTGCCAGCAGCTTAAGCTACTGCGCGGGAGAGCGAGATACGCAGTATTTT
TRBV12-3/TRBV12-4	-	-	TRBJ2-5	CASSLALRPETQYF	TGTGCCAGCAGTTTAGCGCTGCGGCCAGAGACCCAGTACTTC
TRBV6-5	-	-	TRBJ1-1	CASQWGGDTEAFF	TGTGCCAGCCAGTGGGGGGGGGACACTGAAGCTTTCTTT
TRBV5-1	TRBD2	-	TRBJ2-3	CASSTGGRGPDTQYF	TGCGCCAGCAGCACTGGCGGGAGGGGTCCAGATACGCAGTATTTT
TRBV10-3	-	once	TRBJ2-1	CAISEGRGVYNEQFF	TGTGCCATCAGTGAGGGAAGGGGCGTCTACAATGAGCAGTTCTTC
TRBV2	-	-	TRBJ2-7	CASTGTGGQGLAGTTGEQYF	TGTGCCAGCACAGGAACCGGGGGACAGGGCCTAGCGGGTACAACAGGCGAGCAGTACTTC
TRBV11-2	-	-	TRBJ1-1	CASTIQGRDTEAFF	TGTGCCAGCACCATCCAGGGGAGGGACACTGAAGCTTTCTTT
TRBV7-9	-	-	TRBJ2-1	CASSSLEQFF	TGTGCCAGCAGCTCGCTGGAGCAGTTCTTC
TRBV2	-	once	TRBJ2-3	CASSGSGTKGDTQYF	TGTGCCAGCAGTGGATCCGGGACGAAAGGAGATACGCAGTATTTT
TRBV29-1	-	-	TRBJ1-1	CSVVGRGGDTEAFF	TGCAGCGTTGTGGGGCGCGGGGGGGACACTGAAGCTTTCTTT
TRBV20-1	TRBD2	-	TRBJ2-1	CSATTGTSGFNEQFF	TGCAGTGCTACAACCGGGACTAGCGGATTCAATGAGCAGTTCTTC
TRBV19	TRBD2	-	TRBJ2-1	CASSLLAGYNEQFF	TGTGCCAGTAGTTTGCTAGCGGGATACAATGAGCAGTTCTTC
TRBV5-5	-	-	TRBJ1-1	CASIGGGTEAFF	TGTGCCAGCATCGGGGGGGGCACTGAAGCTTTCTTT
TRBV19	TRBD2	few	TRBJ2-1	CASSTSGSSYNEQFF	TGTGCCAGTAGTACTAGCGGGAGCTCCTACAATGAGCAGTTCTTC
TRBV9	-	once	TRBJ2-2	CASSPLEKGVYGELFF	TGTGCCAGCAGCCCCCTCGAGAAGGGGGTGTACGGGGAGCTGTTTTTT
TRBV29-1	-	-	TRBJ2-2	CSVPLGTGTGELFF	TGCAGCGTACCTTTGGGGACCGGCACCGGGGAGCTGTTTTTT
TRBV24-1	-	-	TRBJ2-3	CATSDRGDTQYF	TGTGCCACCAGTGATAGGGGAGATACGCAGTATTTT
TRBV15	-	once	TRBJ2-5	CATSRDRGLGSQETQYF	TGTGCCACCAGCAGAGATCGAGGGTTGGGGTCCCAAGAGACCCAGTACTTC
TRBV28	-	-	TRBJ2-1	CASSYGLLQFF	TGTGCCAGCAGTTACGGACTACTACAGTTCTTC
TRBV28	-	-	TRBJ2-3	CASSPSRGSDTQYF	TGTGCCAGCAGTCCAAGCAGGGGATCAGATACGCAGTATTTT
TRBV9	-	-	TRBJ2-3	CASSVGGPSTDTQYF	TGTGCCAGCAGCGTAGGAGGGCCTAGCACAGATACGCAGTATTTT
TRBV6-2/TRBV6-3	-	-	TRBJ2-7	CASSPRLEQYF	TGTGCCAGCAGCCCCCGATTAGAGCAGTACTTC
TRBV6-6	-	-	TRBJ1-1	CASPRGPNTEAFF	TGTGCCAGCCCGCGGGGCCCGAACACTGAAGCTTTCTTT
TRBV19	-	once	TRBJ2-7	CASSNGGSYEQYF	TGTGCCAGTAGTAACGGGGGCTCCTACGAGCAGTACTTC
TRBV27	-	-	TRBJ2-7	CASSFRTVDEQYF	TGTGCCAGCAGCTTTAGGACGGTGGACGAGCAGTACTTC
TRBV20-1	-	-	TRBJ2-7	CSARDLSPATGRRYEQYF	TGCAGTGCTAGAGATCTTTCCCCCGCGACAGGCCGGCGCTACGAGCAGTACTTC
TRBV9	-	-	TRBJ2-5	CASSVGTTVGGETQYF	TGTGCCAGCAGCGTAGGGACCACAGTAGGAGGAGAGACCCAGTACTTC
TRBV10-3	TRBD1	-	TRBJ1-1	CAITGDRGPYAFF	TGTGCCATCACCGGGGACAGGGGTCCCTACGCTTTCTTT
TRBV4-1	TRBD1	-	TRBJ1-1	CASSQAQGTEDGDTEAFF	TGCGCCAGCAGCCAAGCCCAGGGGACAGAGGATGGGGACACTGAAGCTTTCTTT
TRBV29-1	TRBD1	-	TRBJ1-2	CSFGTANYGYTF	TGCAGCTTCGGGACAGCAAACTATGGCTACACCTTC
TRBV9	-	-	TRBJ2-1	CASSVLSGPEQFF	TGTGCCAGCAGCGTTCTCTCGGGCCCTGAGCAGTTCTTC
TRBV11-3	TRBD2	-	TRBJ2-1	CASSPPTSGLYNEQFF	TGTGCCAGCAGCCCCCCAACTAGCGGACTATACAATGAGCAGTTCTTC
TRBV7-9	-	-	TRBJ1-5	CASSSPEREGNQPQHF	TGTGCCAGCAGCTCGCCTGAAAGGGAGGGCAATCAGCCCCAGCATTTT
TRBV10-3	-	-	TRBJ2-7	CAISASGSYEQYF	TGTGCCATCTCAGCTAGTGGGTCGTACGAGCAGTACTTC
TRBV2	-	-	TRBJ2-3	CASSGTDTTDTQYF	TGTGCCAGCAGCGGGACGGACACCACAGATACGCAGTATTTT
TRBV19	-	-	TRBJ2-3	CASSKEADTQYF	TGTGCCAGTAGTAAAGAAGCAGATACGCAGTATTTT
TRBV6-1	TRBD2	-	TRBJ2-3	CASSPVGTSGRRGTDTQYF	TGTGCCAGCAGCCCAGTCGGGACTAGCGGGAGGCGGGGCACAGATACGCAGTATTTT
TRBV3-1	-	-	TRBJ2-2	CASSQLLAGRTGELFF	TGTGCCAGCAGCCAATTGTTGGCAGGGAGGACCGGGGAGCTGTTTTTT
TRBV29-1	-	-	TRBJ1-1	CSSIFGNTEAFF	TGCAGCTCCATCTTTGGGAACACTGAAGCTTTCTTT
TRBV20-1	TRBD2	-	TRBJ2-1	CRAPIAGDNEQFF	TGCAGAGCCCCGATAGCGGGGGACAATGAGCAGTTCTTC
TRBV19	-	-	TRBJ1-1	CATGGRGGIF	TGTGCCACGGGGGGACGGGGTGGTATCTTT
TRBV10-3	TRBD2	-	TRBJ2-2	CAISDVVVEREYTGELFF	TGTGCCATCAGTGATGTGGTGGTGGAGCGGGAATACACCGGGGAGCTGTTTTTT
TRBV11-2	TRBD2	few	TRBJ2-7	CASSLTLSGTSYEQYF	TGTGCCAGCAGCTTAACCCTTAGCGGGACTTCCTACGAGCAGTACTTC
TRBV13	-	once	TRBJ2-1	CASSFGINGDEQFF	TGTGCCAGCAGCTTTGGTATCAATGGCGATGAGCAGTTCTTC
TRBV30	-	-	TRBJ1-4	CAWSVAQELGKLFF	TGTGCCTGGAGTGTAGCACAGGAATTGGGTAAACTGTTTTTT
TRBV20-1	-	-	TRBJ2-1	CSAAYRRGYNEQFF	TGCAGTGCAGCATACCGCCGCGGATACAATGAGCAGTTCTTC
TRBV11-2	-	-	TRBJ2-3	CASSLYSPCTDTQYF	TGTGCCAGCAGCTTGTATTCTCCCTGCACAGATACGCAGTATTTT
TRBV19	TRBD1	-	TRBJ2-2	CASSWGQGNTGELFF	TGTGCCAGTAGTTGGGGACAGGGGAACACCGGGGAGCTGTTTTTT
TRBV6-6	-	-	TRBJ2-5	CASSSNHLARGTQYF	TGTGCCAGCAGTTCCAACCACTTAGCCCGGGGGACCCAGTACTTC